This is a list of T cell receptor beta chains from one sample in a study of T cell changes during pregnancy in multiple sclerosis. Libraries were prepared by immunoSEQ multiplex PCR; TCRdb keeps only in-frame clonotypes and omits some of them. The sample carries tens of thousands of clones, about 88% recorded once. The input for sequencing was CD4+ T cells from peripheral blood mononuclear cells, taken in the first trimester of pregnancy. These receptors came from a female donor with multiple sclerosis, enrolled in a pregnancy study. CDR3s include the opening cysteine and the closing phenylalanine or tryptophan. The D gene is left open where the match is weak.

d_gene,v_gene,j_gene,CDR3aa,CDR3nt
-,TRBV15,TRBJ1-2,CATSRDATIKPGGYTF,TGTGCCACCAGCAGAGATGCAACTATTAAACCCGGTGGCTACACCTTC
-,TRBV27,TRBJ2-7,CASSAGTHSYEQYF,TGTGCCAGCAGTGCCGGGACACACTCCTACGAGCAGTACTTC
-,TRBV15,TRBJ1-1,CATSDALTGPNTEAFF,TGTGCCACCAGCGACGCCTTGACAGGCCCGAACACTGAAGCTTTCTTT
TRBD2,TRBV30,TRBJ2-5,CAWSPWTSGRRSETQYF,TGTGCCTGGAGTCCCTGGACTAGCGGGAGGCGGTCAGAGACCCAGTACTTC
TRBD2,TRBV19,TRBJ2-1,CASSIPGLNPNNEQFF,TGTGCCAGTAGTATCCCGGGACTAAACCCTAACAATGAGCAGTTCTTC
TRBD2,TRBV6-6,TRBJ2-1,CASNTGGVVYNEQFF,TGTGCCAGCAATACGGGGGGAGTAGTTTACAATGAGCAGTTCTTC
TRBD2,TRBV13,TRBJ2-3,CASSPRGTSGGTDTQYF,TGTGCCAGCAGCCCCCGGGGGACTAGCGGGGGCACAGATACGCAGTATTTT
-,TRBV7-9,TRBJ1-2,CASSPQGLANYGYTF,TGTGCCAGCAGCCCACAGGGCTTGGCTAACTATGGCTACACCTTC
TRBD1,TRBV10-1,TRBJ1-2,CASSEGGASYGYTF,TGCGCCAGCAGTGAAGGGGGCGCGAGCTATGGCTACACCTTC
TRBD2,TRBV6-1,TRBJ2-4,CASSVGGRGKNIQYF,TGTGCCAGCAGTGTAGGCGGGAGAGGCAAAAACATTCAGTACTTC
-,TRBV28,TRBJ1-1,CASEVGLNTEAFF,TGTGCCAGCGAGGTGGGTTTGAACACTGAAGCTTTCTTT
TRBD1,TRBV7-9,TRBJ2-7,CASSPIPDRGYEQYF,TGTGCCAGCAGCCCCATCCCAGACAGGGGCTACGAGCAGTACTTC
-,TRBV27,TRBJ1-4,CASSLSTVLGANEKLFF,TGTGCCAGCAGTTTATCCACAGTGTTAGGTGCTAATGAAAAACTGTTTTTT
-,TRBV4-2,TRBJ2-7,CASSQGTNREQYF,TGTGCCAGCAGCCAAGGAACGAACAGGGAGCAGTACTTC
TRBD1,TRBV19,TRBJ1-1,CASSIGGTGWTEAFF,TGTGCCAGTAGTATAGGCGGGACAGGGTGGACTGAAGCTTTCTTT
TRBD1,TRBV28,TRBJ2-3,CASSLDRVDTQYF,TGTGCCAGCAGTTTAGACAGGGTGGATACGCAGTATTTT
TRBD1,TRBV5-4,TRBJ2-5,CASRTGGKETQYF,TGTGCCAGCAGAACAGGGGGGAAAGAGACCCAGTACTTC
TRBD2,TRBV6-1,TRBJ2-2,CASIRLAVNTGELFF,TGTGCCAGCATTCGACTAGCGGTGAACACCGGGGAGCTGTTTTTT
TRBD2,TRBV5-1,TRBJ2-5,CASTLLAGVSETQYF,TGCGCCAGCACCTTACTAGCGGGAGTGAGTGAGACCCAGTACTTC
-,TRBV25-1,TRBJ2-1,CASSEQLGKGRIDNEQFF,TGTGCCAGCAGTGAACAGTTGGGGAAGGGGCGGATCGACAATGAGCAGTTCTTC
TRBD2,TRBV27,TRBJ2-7,CASSSPALAGRANEQYF,TGTGCCAGCAGTTCCCCCGCCCTAGCGGGAAGGGCCAACGAGCAGTACTTC
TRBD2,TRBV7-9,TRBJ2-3,CASSLPWTSGRSDTQYF,TGTGCCAGCAGCCTTCCCTGGACTAGCGGGAGATCAGATACGCAGTATTTT
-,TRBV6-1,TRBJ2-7,CASSATGGHEQYF,TGTGCCAGCAGCGCGACGGGGGGCCACGAGCAGTACTTC
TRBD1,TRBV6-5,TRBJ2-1,CASSYRRGRDRNEQFF,TGTGCCAGCAGTTACCGGAGAGGTCGGGACAGAAATGAGCAGTTCTTC
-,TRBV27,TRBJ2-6,CASSTGTFPSGANVLTF,TGTGCCAGCAGCACCGGGACTTTCCCTTCTGGGGCCAACGTCCTGACTTTC
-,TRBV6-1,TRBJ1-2,CASMTGWEAGGYTF,TGTGCCAGCATGACGGGGTGGGAGGCGGGGGGCTACACCTTC
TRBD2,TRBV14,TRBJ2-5,CASSQAAAGARETQYF,TGTGCCAGCAGCCAAGCCGCTGCGGGAGCGAGAGAGACCCAGTACTTC
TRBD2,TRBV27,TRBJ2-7,CASSLSPSGTSGRDEQYF,TGTGCCAGCAGTTTATCGCCCTCCGGGACTAGCGGGAGAGACGAGCAGTACTTC
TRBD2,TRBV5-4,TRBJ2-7,CASSSAGDYSYEQYF,TGTGCCAGCAGCTCAGCCGGGGACTACTCCTACGAGCAGTACTTC
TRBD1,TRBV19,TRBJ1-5,CASSKSGQGSNQPQHF,TGTGCCAGTAGTAAATCGGGACAGGGGAGCAATCAGCCCCAGCATTTT
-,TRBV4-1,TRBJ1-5,CASSQVLGTWGNQPQHF,TGCGCCAGCAGCCAAGTCCTTGGGACATGGGGCAATCAGCCCCAGCATTTT
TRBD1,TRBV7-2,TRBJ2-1,CASSLQQGGTYNEQFF,TGTGCCAGCAGTCTTCAACAGGGGGGAACCTACAATGAGCAGTTCTTC
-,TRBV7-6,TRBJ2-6,CASSFGPGPSGANVLTF,TGTGCCAGCAGCTTTGGGCCCGGCCCCTCTGGGGCCAACGTCCTGACTTTC
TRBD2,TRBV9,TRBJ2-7,CASSRTSGSYEQYF,TGTGCCAGCAGCAGGACTAGCGGGAGCTACGAGCAGTACTTC
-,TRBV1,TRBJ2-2,CTSSQDRERYGELFF,TGCACCAGCAGCCAAGACCGGGAGAGGTACGGGGAGCTGTTTTTT
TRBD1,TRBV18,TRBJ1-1,CASSPGQGGNTEAFF,TGTGCCAGCTCTCCCGGACAGGGAGGAAACACTGAAGCTTTCTTT
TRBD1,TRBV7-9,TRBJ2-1,CASSLGQGYNEQFF,TGTGCCAGCAGCTTAGGACAGGGGTACAATGAGCAGTTCTTC
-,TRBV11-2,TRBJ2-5,CASSTGRETQYF,TGTGCCAGCAGCACAGGGCGAGAGACCCAGTACTTC
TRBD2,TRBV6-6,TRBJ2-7,CASSGRAYEGQYF,TGTGCCAGCAGCGGGAGGGCTTACGAGGGGCAGTACTTC
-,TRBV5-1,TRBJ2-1,CASSLLAGSSYNEQFF,TGCGCCAGCAGCTTGTTGGCGGGAAGCTCCTACAATGAGCAGTTCTTC
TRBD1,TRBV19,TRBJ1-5,CASSTTGGGQPQHF,TGTGCCAGTAGTACGACAGGGGGCGGACAGCCCCAGCATTTT
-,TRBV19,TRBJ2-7,CASRPGPRGGEQYF,TGTGCCAGTAGGCCCGGGCCACGCGGAGGCGAGCAGTACTTC
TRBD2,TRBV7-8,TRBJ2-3,CASSIATSGTGDTQYF,TGTGCCAGCAGCATCGCGACTAGCGGGACTGGTGATACGCAGTATTTT
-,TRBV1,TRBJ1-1,CTSSQVRAFF,TGCACCAGCAGCCAAGTACGGGCTTTCTTT
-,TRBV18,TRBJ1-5,CASSPNGGGFGNQPQHF,TGTGCCAGCTCACCTAATGGGGGGGGTTTTGGCAATCAGCCCCAGCATTTT